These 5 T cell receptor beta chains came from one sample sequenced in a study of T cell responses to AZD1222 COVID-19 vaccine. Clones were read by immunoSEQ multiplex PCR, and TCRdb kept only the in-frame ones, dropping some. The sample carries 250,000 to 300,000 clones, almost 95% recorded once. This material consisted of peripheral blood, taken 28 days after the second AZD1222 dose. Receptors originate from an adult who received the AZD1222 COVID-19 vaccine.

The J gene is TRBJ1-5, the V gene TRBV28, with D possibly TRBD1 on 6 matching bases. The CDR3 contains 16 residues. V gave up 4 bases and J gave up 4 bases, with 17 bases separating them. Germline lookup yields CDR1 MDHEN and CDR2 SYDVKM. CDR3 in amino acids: CASSSPPRGRNQPQHF. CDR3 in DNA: TGTGCCAGCAGTTCCCCCCCCAGGGGTCGGAATCAGCCCCAGCATTTT.

The CDR3 reads CASSQDSSGSYNEQFF. The DNA for the CDR3 is TGCGCCAGCAGCCAAGATAGTAGCGGATCCTACAATGAGCAGTTCTTC. The gene calls are TRBV4-1 and TRBJ2-1, with a weak D call TRBD2 (6 bases). Trimming took off 0 bases at V and 1 base at J, with 10 bases between the two ends. Germline V gene data show CDR1 as MGHRA and CDR2 as YSYEKL. CDR3 length equals 16 residues.

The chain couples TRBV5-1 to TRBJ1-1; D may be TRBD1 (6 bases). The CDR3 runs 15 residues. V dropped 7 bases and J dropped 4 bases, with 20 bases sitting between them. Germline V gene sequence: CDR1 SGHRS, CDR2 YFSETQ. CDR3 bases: TGCGCCAGCTTCCTTAACAGGGAAAGGGCCACTGAAGCTTTCTTT. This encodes CASFLNRERATEAFF. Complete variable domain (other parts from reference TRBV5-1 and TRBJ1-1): KAGVTQTPRYLIKTRGQQVTLSCSPISGHRSVSWYQQTPGQGLQFLFEYFSETQRNKGNFPGRFSGRQFSNSRSEMNVSTLELGDSALYLCASFLNRERATEAFFGQGTRLTVV.

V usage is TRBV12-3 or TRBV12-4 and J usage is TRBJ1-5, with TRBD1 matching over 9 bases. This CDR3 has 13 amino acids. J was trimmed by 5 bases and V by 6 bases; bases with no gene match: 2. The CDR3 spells CASRTGGDQPQHF. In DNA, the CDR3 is TGTGCCAGCAGGACAGGGGGGGATCAGCCCCAGCATTTT.

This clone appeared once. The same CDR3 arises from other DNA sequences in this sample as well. The CDR3 reads CASSSDPNTEAFF. For the CDR3, the DNA is TGTGCCAGCAGCTCGGACCCGAACACTGAAGCTTTCTTT. The J gene is TRBJ1-1, the V gene TRBV7-2; D unclear. V was cut by 4 bases and J by 1 base, with 7 bases left in between. CDR1 SGHTA and CDR2 FQGNSA come from the germline V gene. The CDR3 totals 13 residues.